In its sample, the clone carrying this T cell receptor (beta chain) was seen a few times. Its antigen is undetermined. These data belong to a study of naive and memory T cell subsets. Study-wide results and caveats: Especially in CD8 cells, naive repertoires contained a few larger clonotypes, possibly CD45RA-re-expressing memory cells. Naive and memory repertoire findings lacked a ground truth for validation. Over 85% of naive TCR sequences appeared only once, unlike memory subsets.

The beta constant-region primer was an equimolar mix of two oligonucleotides covering TRBC1 and TRBC2. The ligated cDNA underwent four PCR rounds using SP2 and nested alpha and beta constant-region primers. TCRdb re-analysed the UMI-ligation and nested PCR reads in MiXCR, keeping a single row per CDR3 protein. This table has over 130,000 distinct CDR3 sequences, about 20% appearing once. CDR3 length: 16 residues. Per the germline V gene, CDR1 is SGHRS and CDR2 is YFSETQ. J was trimmed by 0 bases and V by 3 bases; bases with no gene match: 5. The specimen sequenced was naive CD8+ T cells from blood. The gene calls are TRBV5-1 and TRBJ1-1, with 10 bases fitting TRBD1. This sequence originates from a human donor in good health. CDR3 sequence reads: CASSWTGGTMNTEAFF. As DNA, the CDR3 is TGCGCCAGCAGCTGGACAGGGGGAACTATGAACACTGAAGCTTTCTTT. Complete variable domain (other parts from reference TRBV5-1 and TRBJ1-1): KAGVTQTPRYLIKTRGQQVTLSCSPISGHRSVSWYQQTPGQGLQFLFEYFSETQRNKGNFPGRFSGRQFSNSRSEMNVSTLELGDSALYLCASSWTGGTMNTEAFFGQGTRLTVV.